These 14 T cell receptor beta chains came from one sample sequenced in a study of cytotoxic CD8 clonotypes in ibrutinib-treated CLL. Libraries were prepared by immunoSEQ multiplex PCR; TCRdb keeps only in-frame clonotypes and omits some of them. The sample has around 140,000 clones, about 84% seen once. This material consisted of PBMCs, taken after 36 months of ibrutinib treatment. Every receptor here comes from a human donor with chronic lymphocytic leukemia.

As DNA, the CDR3 is TGTGCCAGCAGCCGGAGGCCGGAAAAGAGCACAGATACGCAGTATTTT. This encodes CASSRRPEKSTDTQYF. The chain joins TRBV7-9 to TRBJ2-3, with D maybe TRBD2 (5 bases). The CDR3 sequence is 16 residues long. Germline values: CDR1 SEHNR, CDR2 FQNEAQ (reference sequence). With 5 bases removed from V and 0 bases from J, the gap between germline ends came to 15 bases.

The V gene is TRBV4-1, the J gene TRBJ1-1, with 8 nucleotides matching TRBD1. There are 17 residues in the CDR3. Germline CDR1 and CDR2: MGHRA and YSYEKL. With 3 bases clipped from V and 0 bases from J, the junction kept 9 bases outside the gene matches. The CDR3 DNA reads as TGCGCCAGCAGCCACCAGATCAGGGGGCCGATGAACACTGAAGCTTTCTTT. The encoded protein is CASSHQIRGPMNTEAFF.

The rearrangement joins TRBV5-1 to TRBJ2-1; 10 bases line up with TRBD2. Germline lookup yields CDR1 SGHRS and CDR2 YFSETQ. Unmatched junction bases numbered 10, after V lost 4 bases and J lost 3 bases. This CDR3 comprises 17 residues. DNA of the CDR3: TGCGCCAGCAGCGGCGGGACTAGCGCCCAGTACTACAATGAGCAGTTCTTC. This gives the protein CASSGGTSAQYYNEQFF. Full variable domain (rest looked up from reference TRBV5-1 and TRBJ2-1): KAGVTQTPRYLIKTRGQQVTLSCSPISGHRSVSWYQQTPGQGLQFLFEYFSETQRNKGNFPGRFSGRQFSNSRSEMNVSTLELGDSALYLCASSGGTSAQYYNEQFFGPGTRLTVL.

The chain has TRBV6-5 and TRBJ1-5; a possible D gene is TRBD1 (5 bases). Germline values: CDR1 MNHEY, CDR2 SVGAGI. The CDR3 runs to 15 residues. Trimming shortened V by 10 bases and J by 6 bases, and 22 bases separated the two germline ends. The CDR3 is CATSSDIRGSQPQHF. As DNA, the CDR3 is TGTGCCACCAGCTCGGACATAAGGGGCAGTCAGCCCCAGCATTTT.

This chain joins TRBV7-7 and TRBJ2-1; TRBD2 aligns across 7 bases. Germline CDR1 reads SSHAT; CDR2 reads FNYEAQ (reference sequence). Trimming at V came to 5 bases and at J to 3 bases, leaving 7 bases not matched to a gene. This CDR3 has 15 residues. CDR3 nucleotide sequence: TGTGCCAGCAGCCCCGGGGGGACCCGCTACAATGAGCAGTTCTTC. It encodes CASSPGGTRYNEQFF. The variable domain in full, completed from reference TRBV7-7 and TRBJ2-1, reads GAGVSQSPRYKVTKRGQDVTLRCDPISSHATLYWYQQALGQGPEFLTYFNYEAQPDKSGLPSDRFSAERPEGSISTLTIQRTEQRDSAMYRCASSPGGTRYNEQFFGPGTRLTVL.

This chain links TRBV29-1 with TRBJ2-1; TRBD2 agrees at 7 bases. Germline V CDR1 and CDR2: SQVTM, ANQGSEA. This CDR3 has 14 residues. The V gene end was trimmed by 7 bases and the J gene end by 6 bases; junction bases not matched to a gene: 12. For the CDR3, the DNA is TGCAGCGCCGGGACTAAAATGGGTCGCAATGAGCAGTTCTTC. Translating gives CSAGTKMGRNEQFF.

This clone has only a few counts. CDR3 in DNA: TGCGCCAGCAGCCAGTTTGGGCGGGGCCTTCTCACCGGGGAGCTGTTTTTT. Its translation is CASSQFGRGLLTGELFF. This chain connects TRBV5-1 to TRBJ2-2, with a tentative D call TRBD2 (6 bases). Germline lookup yields CDR1 SGHRS and CDR2 YFSETQ. V lost 4 bases to trimming and J lost 4 bases, with 20 bases between them. This CDR3 is built from 17 residues.

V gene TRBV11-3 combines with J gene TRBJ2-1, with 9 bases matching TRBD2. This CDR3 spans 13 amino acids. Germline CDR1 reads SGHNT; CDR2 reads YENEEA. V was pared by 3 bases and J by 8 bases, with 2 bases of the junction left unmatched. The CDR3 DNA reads TGTGCCAGCAGCTTCCTAGCGGGGTATGAGCAGTTCTTC. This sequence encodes CASSFLAGYEQFF.

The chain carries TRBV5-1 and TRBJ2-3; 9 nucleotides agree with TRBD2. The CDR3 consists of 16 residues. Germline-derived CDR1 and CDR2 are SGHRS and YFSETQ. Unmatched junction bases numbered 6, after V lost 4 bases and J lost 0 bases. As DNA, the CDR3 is TGCGCCAGCAGCCGGCTTACTAGCGGGAGCACAGATACGCAGTATTTT. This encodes CASSRLTSGSTDTQYF.

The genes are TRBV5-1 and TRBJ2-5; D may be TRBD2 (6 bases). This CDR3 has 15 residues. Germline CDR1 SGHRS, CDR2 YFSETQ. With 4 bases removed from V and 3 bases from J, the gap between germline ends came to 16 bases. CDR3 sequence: CASSPLFGGEETQYF. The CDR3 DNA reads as TGCGCCAGCAGCCCCTTATTCGGAGGGGAAGAGACCCAGTACTTC. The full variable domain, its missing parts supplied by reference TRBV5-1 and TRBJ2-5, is KAGVTQTPRYLIKTRGQQVTLSCSPISGHRSVSWYQQTPGQGLQFLFEYFSETQRNKGNFPGRFSGRQFSNSRSEMNVSTLELGDSALYLCASSPLFGGEETQYFGPGTRLLVL.

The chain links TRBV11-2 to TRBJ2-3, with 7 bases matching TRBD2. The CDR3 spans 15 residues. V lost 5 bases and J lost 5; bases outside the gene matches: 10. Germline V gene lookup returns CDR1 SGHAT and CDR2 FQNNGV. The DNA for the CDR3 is TGTGCCAGCAGCCCAGGTCGGGCGGGAGTAGATACGCAGTATTTT. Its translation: CASSPGRAGVDTQYF.

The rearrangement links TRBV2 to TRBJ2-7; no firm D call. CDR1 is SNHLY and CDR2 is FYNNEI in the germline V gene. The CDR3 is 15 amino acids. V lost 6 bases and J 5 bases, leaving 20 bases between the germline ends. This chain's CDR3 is CASRLGRTPVNEQYF. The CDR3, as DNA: TGTGCCAGCAGACTCGGACGGACCCCCGTAAACGAGCAGTACTTC.

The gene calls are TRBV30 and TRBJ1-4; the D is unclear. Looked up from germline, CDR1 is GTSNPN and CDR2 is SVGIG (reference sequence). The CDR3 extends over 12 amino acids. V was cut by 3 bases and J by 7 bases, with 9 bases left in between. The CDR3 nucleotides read TGTGCCTGGAGAGCGGTCGGTGAAAAACTGTTTTTT. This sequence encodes CAWRAVGEKLFF.

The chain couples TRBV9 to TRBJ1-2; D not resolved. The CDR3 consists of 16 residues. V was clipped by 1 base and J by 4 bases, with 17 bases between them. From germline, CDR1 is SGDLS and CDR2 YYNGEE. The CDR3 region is CASSVTPDETPYGYTF. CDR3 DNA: TGTGCCAGCAGCGTAACACCGGACGAAACGCCCTATGGCTACACCTTC.